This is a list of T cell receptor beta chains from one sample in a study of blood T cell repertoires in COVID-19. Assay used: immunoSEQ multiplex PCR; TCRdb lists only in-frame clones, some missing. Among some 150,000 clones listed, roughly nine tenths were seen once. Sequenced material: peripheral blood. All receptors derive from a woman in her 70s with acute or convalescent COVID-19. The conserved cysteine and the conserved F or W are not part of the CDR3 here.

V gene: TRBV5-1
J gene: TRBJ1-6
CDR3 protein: ASSLPGASGSSPLH

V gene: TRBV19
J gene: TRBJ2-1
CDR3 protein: ASSRTSGGYNEQF

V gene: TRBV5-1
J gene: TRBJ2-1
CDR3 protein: ASSSTGSSYNEQF

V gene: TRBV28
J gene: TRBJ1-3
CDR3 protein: ASRATGESGNTIY

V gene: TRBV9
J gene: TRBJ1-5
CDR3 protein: ASSPGRSNQPQH

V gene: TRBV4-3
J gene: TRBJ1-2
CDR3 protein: ASSQGAVEYGYT

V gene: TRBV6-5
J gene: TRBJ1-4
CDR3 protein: ASNTGQGGSKLF

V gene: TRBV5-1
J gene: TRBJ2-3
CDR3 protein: ASNLAGLLTDTQY

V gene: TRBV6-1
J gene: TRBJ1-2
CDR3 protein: ASSEAWGGAGYGYT

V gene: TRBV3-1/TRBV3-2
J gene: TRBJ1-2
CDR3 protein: ASSQGQGYGYT

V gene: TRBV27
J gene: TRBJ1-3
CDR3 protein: ARNPWKGKNSGNTIY

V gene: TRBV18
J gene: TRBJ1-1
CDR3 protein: ASSPYRARGEAF

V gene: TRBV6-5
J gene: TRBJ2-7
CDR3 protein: ASSYFTGTGVHEQY

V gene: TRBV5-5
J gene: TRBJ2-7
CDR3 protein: ASSLDAGNYEQY

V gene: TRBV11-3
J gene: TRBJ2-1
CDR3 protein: ASSLSGTGIYNEQF

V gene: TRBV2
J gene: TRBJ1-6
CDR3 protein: AGAAGERSPLH

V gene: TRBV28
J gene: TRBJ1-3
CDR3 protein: ASSPIGGKAGNTIY

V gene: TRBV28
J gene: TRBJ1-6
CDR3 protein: ASRAVNSPLH

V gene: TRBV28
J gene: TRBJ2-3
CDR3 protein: ASSFRGEADTQY

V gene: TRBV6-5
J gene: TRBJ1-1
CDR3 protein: ASRSTGMNTEAF

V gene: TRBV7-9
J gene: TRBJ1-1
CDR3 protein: ASSLLAVNTEAF

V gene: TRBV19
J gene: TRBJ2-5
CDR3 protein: ASSRDRGIQETQY

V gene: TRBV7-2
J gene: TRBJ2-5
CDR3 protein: ASSFQTGKAETQY

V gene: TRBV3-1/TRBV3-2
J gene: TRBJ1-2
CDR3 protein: ASSPRDRSLVHGYT